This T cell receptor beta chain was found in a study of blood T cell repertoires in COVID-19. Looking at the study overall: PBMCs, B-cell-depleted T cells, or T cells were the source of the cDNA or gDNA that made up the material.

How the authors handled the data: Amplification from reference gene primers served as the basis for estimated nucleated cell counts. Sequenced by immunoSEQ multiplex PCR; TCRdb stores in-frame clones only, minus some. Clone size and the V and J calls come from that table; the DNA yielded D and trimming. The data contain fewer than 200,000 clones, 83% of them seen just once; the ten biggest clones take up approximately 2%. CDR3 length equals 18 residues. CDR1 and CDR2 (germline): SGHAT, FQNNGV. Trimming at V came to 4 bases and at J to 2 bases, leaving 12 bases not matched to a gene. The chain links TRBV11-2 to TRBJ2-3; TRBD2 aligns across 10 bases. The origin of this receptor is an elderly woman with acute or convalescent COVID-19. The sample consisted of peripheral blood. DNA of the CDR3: TGTGCCAGCAGCTCCCCCGGAGGGAGCGGGGGGGCCACAGATACGCAGTATTTT. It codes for CASSSPGGSGGATDTQYF. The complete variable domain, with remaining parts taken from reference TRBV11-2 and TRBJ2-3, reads EAGVAQSPRYKIIEKRQSVAFWCNPISGHATLYWYQQILGQGPKLLIQFQNNGVVDDSQLPKDRFSAERLKGVDSTLKIQPAKLEDSAVYLCASSSPGGSGGATDTQYFGPGTRLTVL.